The 27 T cell receptor beta chains presented below share a single source sample, sequenced in a study of cytomegalovirus exposure and HLA in healthy donors. Using immunoSEQ multiplex PCR, the repertoire was profiled, and TCRdb retains in-frame clones only, with some absent. Of 100,000 or so clones detected, 85% to 95% appear once; the ten largest clones hold 0.89%. Sequenced: PBMCs. The receptors were gathered from a woman aged 18 to 35 in good health and CMV-seronegative.

The gene calls are TRBV12-5 and TRBJ2-7; D is perhaps TRBD2 (5 bases). The length of the CDR3 is 13 residues. CDR1 LGHNT and CDR2 FRNRAP come from the germline V gene. V was pared by 1 base and J by 5 bases, with 9 bases between. The DNA of the CDR3 is TGTGCTAGTGGTTTGGGGCGGGCCCACGAGCAGTACTTC. This encodes CASGLGRAHEQYF.

The V and J genes are TRBV9 and TRBJ2-7; D not resolved. This CDR3 region has 14 residues. Germline lookup yields CDR1 SGDLS and CDR2 YYNGEE. V was shortened by 0 bases and J by 4 bases, with 11 bases between the two germline ends. The CDR3 spells CASSVAGLGYEQYF. CDR3 sequence (DNA): TGTGCCAGCAGCGTAGCCGGTCTCGGGTACGAGCAGTACTTC.

The chain is built from TRBV27 and TRBJ2-2; tentatively, D is TRBD2 (5 bases). The germline V and J ends were trimmed by 4 bases and 1 base, with 22 bases remaining between them. Germline CDR1 MNHEY, CDR2 SMNVEV (reference sequence). The CDR3 runs 19 residues. The CDR3 reads CASSWRIYAGGVNTGELFF. CDR3 nucleotides: TGTGCCAGCAGTTGGCGGATCTACGCGGGCGGAGTGAACACCGGGGAGCTGTTTTTT.

The chain employs TRBV13 and TRBJ1-5; D uncertain. This CDR3 is 15 amino acids long. CDR1 is PRHDT, CDR2 FYEKMQ, per germline (reference sequence). V lost 0 bases and J 2 bases, leaving 8 bases between the germline ends. The CDR3 region is CASSLGAQGNQPQHF. The CDR3 DNA reads as TGTGCCAGCAGCTTAGGGGCGCAGGGCAATCAGCCCCAGCATTTT.

This chain uses TRBV18 with TRBJ1-4, with TRBD1 as a possible D gene (6 bases). V was cut by 3 bases and J by 0 bases, with 8 bases left in between. Germline loops: CDR1 KGHSH, CDR2 LQKENI. This CDR3 comprises 15 residues. Here the CDR3 DNA reads TGTGCCAGCTCACCCTCAGGGGCAACTAATGAAAAACTGTTTTTT. It is translated as CASSPSGATNEKLFF.

The rearrangement links TRBV7-3 to TRBJ2-2, with 8 bases lining up with TRBD2. Per germline, CDR1 SGHTA and CDR2 FQGTGA. With V trimmed by 3 bases and J by 2 bases, 5 bases remained unmatched. The CDR3 sequence is 16 residues long. The CDR3: CASSLRGDLNTGELFF. In DNA, the CDR3 is TGTGCCAGCAGCTTGCGGGGGGACCTCAACACCGGGGAGCTGTTTTTT.

The chain uses TRBV4-2 and TRBJ2-7, with D possibly matching TRBD2 (5 bases). In germline, CDR1 is LGHNA, CDR2 YNFKEQ. This CDR3 comprises 15 residues. The germline V and J ends were trimmed by 3 bases and 2 bases, with 14 bases remaining between them. The CDR3 is CASSHLEDGTYEQYF. CDR3 in DNA: TGTGCCAGCAGCCACCTAGAGGACGGGACCTACGAGCAGTACTTC.

The genes are TRBV11-2 and TRBJ2-3, with TRBD2 matching 13 bases. Germline lookup yields CDR1 SGHAT and CDR2 FQNNGV. The CDR3 consists of 17 residues. The V and J ends lost 5 bases and 6 bases, in that order; junction bases with no gene match: 11. The CDR3 region has the DNA TGTGCCAGCAGCAAGCTAGGACTAGCGGGAGATGTCGATACGCAGTATTTT. This gives the protein CASSKLGLAGDVDTQYF.

The rearrangement links TRBV7-2 to TRBJ2-3, with 12 positions matching TRBD2. Per germline, CDR1 SGHTA and CDR2 FQGNSA. Trimming cost V 0 bases and J 0 bases; bases outside gene matches: 10. The CDR3 spans 20 residues. The CDR3 loop reads CASSLAPLLAGGSSTDTQYF. The CDR3 bases are TGTGCCAGCAGCTTAGCGCCGCTTCTAGCGGGGGGGTCCAGCACAGATACGCAGTATTTT.

The gene calls are TRBV4-1 and TRBJ2-6; 7 positions match TRBD1. Germline trimming cut 2 bases from V and 4 bases from J; bases unmatched to any gene: 5. CDR1 and CDR2 from the germline V gene are MGHRA and YSYEKL. The CDR3 is 16 amino acids. CDR3 DNA: TGCGCCAGCAGCCAACCACAGGGGACCGGGGCCAACGTCCTGACTTTC. Translating gives CASSQPQGTGANVLTF.

V usage is TRBV2 and J usage is TRBJ1-2; no reliable D call. The CDR3 has 15 amino acids. Trimming took 3 bases from V and 3 from J, leaving 14 bases between them. The germline V gene has CDR1 SNHLY and CDR2 FYNNEI. The CDR3 DNA follows: TGTGCCAGCAGTGAGAGGAAACTTACTCACTATGGCTACACCTTC. Amino acid sequence: CASSERKLTHYGYTF.

This clone was seen a handful of times. The chain carries TRBV9 and TRBJ2-3; 11 positions agree with TRBD2. The V gene end was trimmed by 0 bases and the J gene end by 3 bases; junction bases not matched to a gene: 3. The CDR3 runs to 16 residues. Germline CDR1 is SGDLS and CDR2 is YYNGEE. The CDR3 DNA reads TGTGCCAGCAGCGTAGGCCTAGCGGGGGGAACAGATACGCAGTATTTT. Encoded protein: CASSVGLAGGTDTQYF.

The V call is TRBV6-1, the J call TRBJ1-4; TRBD1 matches 7 bases. V was pared by 8 bases and J by 13 bases, with 10 bases of the junction left unmatched. CDR3 size: 12 residues. CDR1 and CDR2 (germline): MNHNS, SASEGT. CDR3 in amino acids: CASLDRYEILFF. The CDR3 DNA reads as TGTGCCAGCTTGGACAGGTACGAGATACTGTTTTTT.

V is TRBV19 and J is TRBJ2-7; D is perhaps TRBD2 (5 bases). V was trimmed by 6 bases and J by 7 bases, leaving 19 bases between them. Germline lookup yields CDR1 LNHDA and CDR2 SQIVND (reference sequence). The CDR3 has 14 residues. CDR3 region: CASSSVIRGLEQYF. DNA for the CDR3: TGTGCCAGTAGCTCCGTAATACGAGGGTTAGAGCAGTACTTC.

The chain joins TRBV4-2 to TRBJ2-1, with D perhaps TRBD1 (6 bases). Germline CDR1 LGHNA, CDR2 YNFKEQ. The germline V and J ends were trimmed by 0 bases and 4 bases, with 13 bases remaining between them. The CDR3 totals 16 residues. The CDR3 spells CASSQDWDTPYNEQFF. The CDR3 nucleotides are TGTGCCAGCAGCCAAGATTGGGACACCCCTTACAATGAGCAGTTCTTC.

The chain recombines TRBV7-9 with TRBJ1-4; D perhaps matches TRBD1 (6 bases). Germline V gene sequence: CDR1 SEHNR, CDR2 FQNEAQ (reference sequence). The germline V and J ends were trimmed by 5 bases and 4 bases, with 14 bases remaining between them. The CDR3 has 15 residues. CDR3 in amino acids: CASSKETGFNEKLFF. CDR3 DNA sequence: TGTGCCAGCAGCAAAGAGACAGGCTTTAATGAAAAACTGTTTTTT.

This clone was counted once. The rearrangement joins TRBV6-1 to TRBJ1-4; TRBD1 is a possible D gene (6 bases). The CDR3 has 14 amino acids. Trimming pared 6 bases from V and 0 bases from J, leaving 8 bases between. Per germline, CDR1 MNHNS and CDR2 SASEGT. CDR3 bases: TGTGCCAGCAGCCGGACAGCAACTAATGAAAAACTGTTTTTT. This gives the protein CASSRTATNEKLFF.

V usage is TRBV5-1 and J usage is TRBJ1-1; 9 positions match TRBD1. With 2 bases clipped from V and 10 bases from J, the junction kept 12 bases outside the gene matches. CDR1 SGHRS and CDR2 YFSETQ come from the germline V gene. The CDR3 has 15 residues. The CDR3 DNA reads TGCGCCAGCAGCTTTGGAAATACAGGGGGCGAGGGAGCTTTCTTT. This encodes CASSFGNTGGEGAFF.

V is TRBV5-4 and J is TRBJ2-1, with 7 bases fitting TRBD1. The CDR3 runs 15 residues. Germline V gene data show CDR1 as SGHNT and CDR2 as YYREEE (reference sequence). V was clipped by 0 bases and J by 3 bases; unmatched bases: 3. The CDR3 sequence: CASSLGQGVYNEQFF. CDR3 coding DNA: TGTGCCAGCAGCTTGGGACAGGGCGTCTACAATGAGCAGTTCTTC. The variable domain in full, with the rest retrieved from reference TRBV5-4 and TRBJ2-1, is ETGVTQSPTHLIKTRGQQVTLRCSSQSGHNTVSWYQQALGQGPQFIFQYYREEENGRGNFPPRFSGLQFPNYSSELNVNALELDDSALYLCASSLGQGVYNEQFFGPGTRLTVL.

V usage is TRBV18 and J usage is TRBJ1-1; 9 positions match TRBD1. J lost 5 bases, V lost 5 bases, and 9 bases had no gene match. The CDR3 totals 15 residues. Germline V CDR1 and CDR2: KGHSH, LQKENI. CDR3 nucleotides: TGTGCCAGCTCATTCTCGGACAGGGGAAGGACTGAAGCTTTCTTT. Protein sequence: CASSFSDRGRTEAFF.

V usage is TRBV14 and J usage is TRBJ2-7; 8 bases fit TRBD1. Germline loops: CDR1 SGHDN, CDR2 FVKESK. This CDR3 comprises 18 residues. V trimming: 4 bases; J trimming: 2 bases; junction bases outside the gene matches: 16. Here the CDR3 reads CASSRADREEPETYEQYF. The CDR3 DNA reads TGTGCCAGCAGCCGCGCGGACAGGGAAGAACCCGAAACCTACGAGCAGTACTTC.

The chain recombines TRBV7-9 with TRBJ1-4; no clear D gene. CDR1 is SEHNR, CDR2 FQNEAQ, per germline (reference sequence). V was shortened by 6 bases and J by 0 bases, with 14 bases between the two germline ends. There are 16 residues in the CDR3. The CDR3 nucleotides read TGTGCCAGCAGTTCCCCCCCGAGCGCAACTAATGAAAAACTGTTTTTT. This encodes CASSSPPSATNEKLFF.

The chain links TRBV10-2 to TRBJ2-5; 13 bases fit TRBD2. The CDR3 totals 17 residues. V lost 3 bases and J lost 4; bases outside the gene matches: 8. Germline CDR1 WSHSY, CDR2 SAAADI. The chain's CDR3 is CASSDLLAGGPGETQYF. The CDR3 DNA reads as TGCGCCAGCAGTGATTTACTAGCGGGGGGGCCTGGAGAGACCCAGTACTTC.

This chain uses TRBV9 with TRBJ2-7; 11 positions agree with TRBD1. The V segment lost 0 bases and the J segment 3 bases; nucleotides outside the gene matches: 5. CDR1 and CDR2 (germline): SGDLS, YYNGEE. CDR3 length: 16 amino acids. The CDR3 DNA reads TGTGCCAGCAGCGTAGGGGACAGGGGGGGAAACTACGAGCAGTACTTC. Its protein is CASSVGDRGGNYEQYF.

The V and J genes are TRBV2 and TRBJ2-7; perhaps TRBD2 as D (7 bases). The germline CDR1 and CDR2 sequences are SNHLY and FYNNEI. The ends were cut back, 6 bases at V and 4 bases at J, with 22 bases in the middle. This CDR3 has 16 residues. The CDR3 is CASRGGGMSGIYEQYF. The CDR3 DNA is TGTGCCAGCAGAGGGGGGGGTATGAGCGGGATTTACGAGCAGTACTTC.

The chain employs TRBV6-4 and TRBJ1-2; 8 nucleotides match TRBD1. This CDR3 is 15 amino acids long. CDR1 and CDR2 (germline): MRHNA, SNTAGT. Trimming removed 0 bases from V and 8 bases from J; junction bases left unmatched: 8. CDR3 bases: TGTGCCAGCAGTGACTCCCTCGGACAGGGCGACGGCTACACCTTC. Protein product: CASSDSLGQGDGYTF.

This rearrangement joins TRBV11-3 to TRBJ2-7; TRBD2 is a possible D gene (5 bases). This CDR3 has 11 residues. Germline V gene sequence: CDR1 SGHNT, CDR2 YENEEA. Trimming cost V 5 bases and J 5 bases, with 7 bases left between them. The DNA for the CDR3 is TGTGCCAGCAGCGGACTCCACGAGCAGTACTTC. Amino acids: CASSGLHEQYF.